Here is one T cell receptor beta chain with its context. Its antigen remains unidentified. A much bigger clone sits one base away, suggesting this may be a read error. This sample was taken from a study of blood T cells in healthy people across ages. Through a sample-barcoded 5' primer and a J-beta primer mix, a second PCR was run for roughly 6 to 11 cycles. TCRdb re-analysed the 5' RACE reads in MiXCR, keeping a single row per CDR3 protein. The data show about 830,000 distinct CDR3 sequences, less than 80% seen once. The CDR3 runs 13 residues. V was trimmed by 4 bases and J by 6 bases, leaving 13 bases between them. Germline values: CDR1 GTSNPN, CDR2 SVGIG (reference sequence). Every sample had a minimum of 6 million PBMCs isolated. Samples each had at least 5 micrograms of total RNA extracted. Study results and caveats: The CMV status of each donor remained undetermined, and this could have confounded shifts in expanded clonotypes. The study could not conclusively compare naive and antigen-experienced cells, given its unsorted PBMCs.

The clonotype comes from a man aged 30 to 45 in good health. Material: blood. The rearrangement joins TRBV30 to TRBJ2-4; D might be TRBD2 (6 bases). CDR3 DNA sequence: TGTGCCTGGATCGGGGGACGCTCAAACATTCAGTACTTC. Translation: CAWIGGRSNIQYF.